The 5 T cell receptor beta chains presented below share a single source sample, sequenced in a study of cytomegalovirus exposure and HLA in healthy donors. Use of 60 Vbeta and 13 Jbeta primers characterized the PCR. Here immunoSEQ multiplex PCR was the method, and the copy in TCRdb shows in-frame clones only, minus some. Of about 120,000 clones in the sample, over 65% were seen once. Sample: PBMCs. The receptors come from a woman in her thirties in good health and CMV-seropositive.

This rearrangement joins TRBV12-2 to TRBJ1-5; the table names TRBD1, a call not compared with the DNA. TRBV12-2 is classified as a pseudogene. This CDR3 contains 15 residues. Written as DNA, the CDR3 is TGTGCAAGTCGCCGATACAGGGGGAGCAATCAGCCCCAGCATTTT. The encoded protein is CASRRYRGSNQPQHF.

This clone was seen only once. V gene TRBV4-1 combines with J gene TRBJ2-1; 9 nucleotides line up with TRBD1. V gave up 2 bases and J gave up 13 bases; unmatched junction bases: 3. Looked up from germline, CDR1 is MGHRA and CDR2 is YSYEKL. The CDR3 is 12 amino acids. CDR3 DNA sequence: TGCGCCAGCAGCCAACCACAGGGGGCTCAGTTCTTC. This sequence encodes CASSQPQGAQFF.

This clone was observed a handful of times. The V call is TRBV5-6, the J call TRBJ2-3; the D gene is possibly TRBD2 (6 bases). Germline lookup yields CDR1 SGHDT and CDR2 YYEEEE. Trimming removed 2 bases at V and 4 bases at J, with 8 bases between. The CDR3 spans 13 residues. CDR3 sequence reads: CASSLIAADTQYF. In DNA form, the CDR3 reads TGTGCCAGCAGCTTAATAGCGGCAGATACGCAGTATTTT.

CDR3 nucleotides: TGTGCCAGCAGTGACCCCAGACAGGGTAGAACCTCAGCTTTCTTT. Encoded protein: CASSDPRQGRTSAFF. The rearrangement links TRBV2 to TRBJ1-1; 7 bases line up with TRBD1. CDR3 length: 15 residues. Per germline, CDR1 SNHLY and CDR2 FYNNEI. Germline trimming cut 3 bases from V and 10 bases from J; bases unmatched to any gene: 14.

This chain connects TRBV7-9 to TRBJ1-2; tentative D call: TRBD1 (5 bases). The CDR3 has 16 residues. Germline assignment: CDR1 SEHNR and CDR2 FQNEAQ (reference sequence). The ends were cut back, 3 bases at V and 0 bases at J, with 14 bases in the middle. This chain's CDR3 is CASSFDRGFSNYGYTF. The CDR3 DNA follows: TGTGCCAGCAGCTTCGATAGGGGTTTCTCTAACTATGGCTACACCTTC.